The 23 T cell receptor beta chains listed next were all sequenced from one sample in a study of OX40 agonist ivuxolimab in advanced cancers. The table came from immunoSEQ multiplex PCR; TCRdb's copy has only in-frame clones and leaves some out. Altogether more than 45,000 clones are present, 75% to 85% being singletons, with the ten largest covering roughly 1.2%. Sequencing was performed on CD4+ or CD8+ T cells sorted from blood, taken in a trial of the OX40 agonist ivuxolimab. All receptors come from an adult with an advanced solid tumor such as melanoma, head and neck, liver or kidney cancer.

V usage is TRBV7-3 and J usage is TRBJ2-7; D is tentatively TRBD1 or TRBD2 (5 bases each). This CDR3 has 14 amino acids. Trimming cost V 1 base and J 7 bases, with 14 bases left between them. Germline V gives CDR1 SGHTA, CDR2 FQGTGA. DNA for the CDR3: TGTGCCAGCAGCTTAAGGTCGGGGACGGGGGAGCAGTACTTC. Translating gives CASSLRSGTGEQYF.

The chain is built from TRBV5-6 and TRBJ2-7, with TRBD2 as a possible D gene (7 bases). Trimming stripped 4 bases from V and 2 bases from J, with 19 bases between. The CDR3 is made up of 16 amino acids. Looked up from germline, CDR1 is SGHDT and CDR2 is YYEEEE. Here the CDR3 DNA reads TGTGCCAGCAGCCCCTACGGGGGGCGCGTTACCTACGAGCAGTACTTC. Translated, it gives CASSPYGGRVTYEQYF.

V usage is TRBV9 and J usage is TRBJ2-1; 7 bases are a match to TRBD1. The CDR3 consists of 13 residues. V lost 3 bases and J lost 9; bases outside the gene matches: 6. The germline CDR1 and CDR2 sequences are SGDLS and YYNGEE. For the CDR3, the DNA is TGTGCCAGCAGCGGTTTGACAGGGAGTGAGCAGTTCTTC. Translating gives CASSGLTGSEQFF.

V gene TRBV9 combines with J gene TRBJ2-3; 7 nucleotides line up with TRBD2. The ends lost 4 bases at V and 2 bases at J; junction bases unmatched: 7. CDR1 and CDR2 (germline): SGDLS, YYNGEE. This CDR3 region has 15 residues. The CDR3: CASSPALADTDTQYF. The CDR3 bases are TGTGCCAGCAGCCCCGCTCTAGCGGACACAGATACGCAGTATTTT.

J is TRBJ2-1 and V is TRBV9; 9 nucleotides match TRBD1. The V and J ends lost 0 bases and 7 bases, in that order; junction bases with no gene match: 5. This CDR3 contains 15 residues. The V gene's germline CDR1 is SGDLS and CDR2 YYNGEE. The CDR3 DNA follows: TGTGCCAGCAGCGTAGTCCTGGACAGGGGAAATGAGCAGTTCTTC. As protein: CASSVVLDRGNEQFF.

The CDR3 region has the DNA TGCGCCAGCAGTAGAGGGGGATCTAGCACAGATACGCAGTATTTT. Its protein is CASSRGGSSTDTQYF. The chain links TRBV5-1 to TRBJ2-3, with a possible D match to TRBD1 (6 bases). This CDR3 region has 15 residues. V gave up 5 bases and J gave up 0 bases, with 13 bases separating them. Germline V lookup: CDR1 SGHRS, CDR2 YFSETQ.

This chain joins TRBV6-1 and TRBJ1-5; D uncertain. V lost 0 bases and J lost 4, with 4 bases in between. From germline, CDR1 is MNHNS and CDR2 SASEGT. The CDR3 is made up of 13 amino acids. The CDR3 DNA sequence: TGTGCCAGCAGTGAAGCAGGGAATCAGCCCCAGCATTTT. Translating it yields CASSEAGNQPQHF.

V and J are TRBV27 and TRBJ1-3; D remains ambiguous. The CDR3 loop spans 18 amino acids. Trimming removed 5 bases at V and 8 bases at J, with 28 bases between. Germline V gene sequence: CDR1 MNHEY, CDR2 SMNVEV (reference sequence). CDR3 sequence reads: CASSARLPGAATVDTIYF. In nucleotides, the CDR3 is TGTGCCAGCAGTGCGCGCCTACCCGGTGCAGCCACCGTTGACACCATATATTTT.

This clone was recorded once. The chain links TRBV20-1 to TRBJ2-7, with D maybe TRBD1 (5 bases). Germline loops: CDR1 DFQATT, CDR2 SNEGSKA (reference sequence). This CDR3 comprises 11 residues. The V gene lost 6 bases and the J gene lost 5 bases, with 11 bases spanning the gap. CDR3 protein: CSARLGDEQYF. In nucleotides, the CDR3 is TGCAGTGCCCGCCTAGGGGACGAGCAGTACTTC.

This chain uses TRBV6-1 with TRBJ2-7, with 8 nucleotides matching TRBD1. V dropped 5 bases and J dropped 1; count of bases not matched to a gene: 1. This CDR3 spans 13 amino acids. Germline CDR1 is MNHNS and CDR2 is SASEGT. This CDR3 reads CASSRDRSYEQYF. In nucleotides, the CDR3 is TGTGCCAGCAGTCGGGACAGGTCCTACGAGCAGTACTTC.

The chain carries TRBV7-2 and TRBJ2-1; 7 bases agree with TRBD2. Germline lookup yields CDR1 SGHTA and CDR2 FQGNSA. This CDR3 is built from 15 residues. Losses at the gene ends were 4 bases for V and 3 bases for J; bases not matched to a gene: 6. Here the CDR3 reads CASSSDTSVYNEQFF. For the CDR3, the DNA is TGTGCCAGCAGCTCTGATACTAGCGTCTACAATGAGCAGTTCTTC.

The chain is built from TRBV9 and TRBJ1-6, with D maybe TRBD1 (6 bases). The germline CDR1 and CDR2 sequences are SGDLS and YYNGEE. The CDR3 spans 14 residues. V was shortened by 4 bases and J by 9 bases, with 14 bases between the two germline ends. CDR3 amino acids: CASSRRQVPSPLHF. In nucleotides, the CDR3 is TGTGCCAGCAGCAGACGACAGGTCCCTTCACCCCTCCACTTT.

The genes are TRBV30 and TRBJ1-4; D remains ambiguous. Looked up from germline, CDR1 is GTSNPN and CDR2 is SVGIG (reference sequence). The CDR3 has 11 amino acids. V lost 1 base to trimming and J lost 7 bases, with 4 bases between them. The CDR3, as DNA: TGTGCCTGGAGTGGGGGTGAAAAACTGTTTTTT. Protein sequence: CAWSGGEKLFF.

This clone came up a few times. The chain uses TRBV6-1 and TRBJ1-4, with 11 bases that match TRBD1. This CDR3 is 15 amino acids long. Unmatched junction bases numbered 4, after V lost 4 bases and J lost 6 bases. Germline V gene data show CDR1 as MNHNS and CDR2 as SASEGT. The DNA of the CDR3 is TGTGCCAGCAGTGGGACAGGGGGCGCGGATGAAAAACTGTTTTTT. Translated: CASSGTGGADEKLFF.

The chain combines TRBV5-4 with TRBJ2-5; D not certain. Trimming stripped 0 bases from V and 1 base from J, with 4 bases between. The germline CDR1 and CDR2 sequences are SGHNT and YYREEE (reference sequence). The CDR3 covers 13 residues. The DNA of the CDR3 is TGTGCCAGCAGCTTGGGACCCCAAGAGACCCAGTACTTC. Translated: CASSLGPQETQYF.

The genes are TRBV18 and TRBJ1-2, with D uncertain. Germline CDR1 and CDR2: KGHSH and LQKENI. The CDR3 contains 13 residues. The germline V and J ends were trimmed by 0 bases and 4 bases, with 6 bases remaining between them. For the CDR3, the DNA is TGTGCCAGCTCACCACCGGCGAGCTATGGCTACACCTTC. Protein sequence: CASSPPASYGYTF.

The chain is built from TRBV6-5 and TRBJ2-2, with a tentative D call TRBD2 (5 bases). Germline CDR1 reads MNHEY; CDR2 reads SVGAGI. The ends were cut back, 4 bases at V and 3 bases at J, with 15 bases in the middle. The CDR3 loop spans 16 amino acids. The CDR3 DNA follows: TGTGCCAGCAGTTCCGTTCCGGGGATTGACACCGGGGAGCTGTTTTTT. Translating gives CASSSVPGIDTGELFF.

This clone was detected many times. The V gene is TRBV7-3, the J gene TRBJ2-2; TRBD1 agrees at 8 bases. The CDR3 sequence is 13 residues long. In germline, CDR1 is SGHTA, CDR2 FQGTGA. Losses at the gene ends were 7 bases for V and 6 bases for J; bases not matched to a gene: 4. This chain's CDR3 is CASMQGASGELFF. The DNA for the CDR3 is TGTGCCAGCATGCAGGGGGCCTCCGGGGAGCTGTTTTTT.

The V gene is TRBV13, the J gene TRBJ1-2; 7 bases align to TRBD1. Losses at the gene ends were 1 base for V and 4 bases for J; bases not matched to a gene: 0. The germline gives CDR1 PRHDT, CDR2 FYEKMQ (reference sequence). This CDR3 region has 13 residues. The CDR3 loop is CASSLAGGYGYTF. In DNA form, the CDR3 reads TGTGCCAGCAGCTTAGCAGGGGGCTATGGCTACACCTTC. The variable domain in full, completed from reference TRBV13 and TRBJ1-2, reads AAGVIQSPRHLIKEKRETATLKCYPIPRHDTVYWYQQGPGQDPQFLISFYEKMQSDKGSIPDRFSAQQFSDYHSELNMSSLELGDSALYFCASSLAGGYGYTFGSGTRLTVV.

The chain's CDR3 is CATMGAVYGYTF. The CDR3 nucleotides read TGTGCCACCATGGGGGCAGTCTATGGCTACACCTTC. The chain recombines TRBV7-8 with TRBJ1-2; tentative D call: TRBD1 (6 bases). CDR3 length: 12 residues. V lost 10 bases and J 4 bases, leaving 13 bases between the germline ends. The germline V gene encodes CDR1 SGHVS and CDR2 FQNEAQ. Full variable domain (rest looked up from reference TRBV7-8 and TRBJ1-2): GAGVSQSPRYKVAKRGQDVALRCDPISGHVSLFWYQQALGQGPEFLTYFQNEAQLDKSGLPSDRFFAERPEGSVSTLKIQRTQQEDSAVYLCATMGAVYGYTFGSGTRLTVV.

V and J are TRBV2 and TRBJ1-1, with unresolved D. The ends were cut back, 6 bases at V and 5 bases at J, with 10 bases in the middle. The CDR3 runs to 12 residues. Germline CDR1 is SNHLY and CDR2 is FYNNEI. CDR3 sequence (DNA): TGTGCCAGCAGCTCGGACGGGACTGAAGCTTTCTTT. Protein product: CASSSDGTEAFF.

CDR3 DNA: TGTGCCAGTAGTATAAAACTGCCTCCCTACGAGCAGTACTTC. Amino acids: CASSIKLPPYEQYF. The chain has TRBV19 and TRBJ2-7; no reliable D call. Trimming left V 2 bases short and J 2 bases short, with 10 bases between. Germline V gene data show CDR1 as LNHDA and CDR2 as SQIVND (reference sequence). This CDR3 has 14 residues.

The CDR3 bases are TGTGCCAGCAGCGGAACTAGCGGTTCCTACAATGAGCAGTTCTTC. It is translated as CASSGTSGSYNEQFF. V and J are TRBV7-9 and TRBJ2-1; 8 bases match TRBD2. The V segment lost 5 bases and the J segment 1 base; nucleotides outside the gene matches: 4. The CDR3 covers 15 residues. Germline CDR1 reads SEHNR; CDR2 reads FQNEAQ (reference sequence).